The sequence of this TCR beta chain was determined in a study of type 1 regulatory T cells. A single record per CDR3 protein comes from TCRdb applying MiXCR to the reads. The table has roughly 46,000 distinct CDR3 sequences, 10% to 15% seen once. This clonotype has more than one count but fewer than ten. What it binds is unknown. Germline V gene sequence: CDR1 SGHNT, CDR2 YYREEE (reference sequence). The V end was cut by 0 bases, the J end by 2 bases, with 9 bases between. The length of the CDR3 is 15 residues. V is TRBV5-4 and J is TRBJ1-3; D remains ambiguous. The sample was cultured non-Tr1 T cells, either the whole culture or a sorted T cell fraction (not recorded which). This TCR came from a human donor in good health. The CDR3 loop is CASSLAGSTGNTIYF. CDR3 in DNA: TGTGCCAGCAGCTTGGCCGGCAGTACTGGAAACACCATATATTTT.